These T cell receptor beta chains were read from a single sample in a study of cytomegalovirus exposure and HLA in healthy donors. Measured with immunoSEQ multiplex PCR; TCRdb has only the in-frame clones, and not every one. Among around 97,000 clones listed, about four fifths were seen once. Sequenced input: PBMCs. All receptors come from a man in his forties in good health and CMV-seropositive. CDR3s include the opening cysteine and the closing phenylalanine or tryptophan. Fields, in order: D gene, J gene, V gene, clone size, CDR3 DNA, CDR3 protein. A D gene is named only where the DNA matches it firmly. Only part of the rows carry a size: once, few, many, or a class if the clone is expanded.

-,TRBJ2-2,TRBV29-1,-,TGCAGCGTGAAAATAGCGGACTACACCGGGGAGCTGTTTTTT,CSVKIADYTGELFF
TRBD1,TRBJ2-7,TRBV27,-,TGTGCCAGCAGGGGACAGGGGGACTACGAGCAGTACTTC,CASRGQGDYEQYF
-,TRBJ1-3,TRBV7-9,-,TGTGCCAGCAGCTTTAATGGCGGGAACACCATATATTTT,CASSFNGGNTIYF
TRBD1,TRBJ1-5,TRBV7-6,few,TGTGCCAGCAGCCCCGGGACAGGGGACCAGCCCCAGCATTTT,CASSPGTGDQPQHF
-,TRBJ2-3,TRBV5-1,once,TGCGCCAGCAGCTTGGTCGGGACTCCAGATACGCAGTATTTT,CASSLVGTPDTQYF
TRBD1,TRBJ1-2,TRBV6-4,-,TGTGCCAGCAGTGACTCTGGGACAGGGGTGCAGGGCTACACCTTC,CASSDSGTGVQGYTF
TRBD1,TRBJ2-7,TRBV6-5,-,TGTGCCAGCAGGGGGACAGCCTCAACCTACGAGCAGTACTTC,CASRGTASTYEQYF
TRBD2,TRBJ2-7,TRBV6-1,-,TGTGCCAGCAGACCTAGCGGGAGGGCCTTGGAGCAGTACTTC,CASRPSGRALEQYF
-,TRBJ2-3,TRBV7-9,-,TGTGCCAGCAGCCCACAGGCTAGCACAGATACGCAGTATTTT,CASSPQASTDTQYF
TRBD2,TRBJ2-5,TRBV9,few,TGTGCCAGCAGCGTAGATGGGCGACTAGCGGGGACACAAGAGACCCAGTACTTC,CASSVDGRLAGTQETQYF
-,TRBJ1-6,TRBV5-1,-,TGCGCCAGCAGTCGGTCAGGCTATAATTCACCCCTCCACTTT,CASSRSGYNSPLHF
TRBD1,TRBJ2-7,TRBV18,-,TGTGCCAGCTCACCCTCTGGACAGGGTGGCTACGAGCAGTACTTC,CASSPSGQGGYEQYF
TRBD1,TRBJ2-5,TRBV5-4,few,TGTGCCAGCAGCCCAAACAGGGGATGGGGAGAGACCCAGTACTTC,CASSPNRGWGETQYF
-,TRBJ2-7,TRBV10-3,-,TGTGCCATCAGTGAGTTGGAGGGCCTCTACGAGCAGTACTTC,CAISELEGLYEQYF
TRBD1,TRBJ1-1,TRBV18,once,TGTGCCAGCTCACTTATACGGGACGCACGACAGGGAGCTTTCTTT,CASSLIRDARQGAFF
-,TRBJ1-2,TRBV19,-,TGTGCCAGTAGTATAGAGTTCAGACTTCTAAGCTATGGCTACACCTTC,CASSIEFRLLSYGYTF
TRBD2,TRBJ2-3,TRBV7-3,-,TGTGCCAGCAGCTCACCTAGCGGGGGCACAGATACGCAGTATTTT,CASSSPSGGTDTQYF
-,TRBJ2-7,TRBV28,-,TGTGCCAGCAGTTTTCCAGGATCCTACGAGCAGTACTTC,CASSFPGSYEQYF
-,TRBJ2-5,TRBV5-1,few,TGCGCCAGCAGCTTGGTTCCAGCCCGGGGAGAGACCCAGTACTTC,CASSLVPARGETQYF
TRBD1,TRBJ1-1,TRBV6-1,-,TGTGCCAGCAGGTCACAGGGGGACACTGAAGCTTTCTTT,CASRSQGDTEAFF
-,TRBJ2-4,TRBV15,-,TGTGCCACCAGCAGTTCCCCCCTGGGAGGAAACATTCAGTACTTC,CATSSSPLGGNIQYF
-,TRBJ1-1,TRBV7-3,-,TGTGCCAGCAGCTCTGCAGGGTTCGGTCGAGCTTTCTTT,CASSSAGFGRAFF
TRBD2,TRBJ2-1,TRBV6-6,-,TGTGCCAGCAGTTACAGGACTAGCGGGGCCAATGAGCAGTTCTTC,CASSYRTSGANEQFF
-,TRBJ1-3,TRBV28,-,TGTGCCAGCACCCCCCTTATGGGGCAAGCTGGAAACACCATATATTTT,CASTPLMGQAGNTIYF
-,TRBJ1-1,TRBV19,-,TGTGCCAGTAGTAGATTGGACAGCAACACTGAAGCTTTCTTT,CASSRLDSNTEAFF
TRBD1,TRBJ1-5,TRBV5-1,-,TGCGCCAGCAGCTTGGGTGTGGGACAGGGACGTCAGCCCCAGCATTTT,CASSLGVGQGRQPQHF
TRBD2,TRBJ2-5,TRBV5-1,-,TGCGCCAGCAGCTTGGGGACTAGCGGGGGGGAGACCCAGTACTTC,CASSLGTSGGETQYF
-,TRBJ1-3,TRBV6-6,-,TGTGCCAGCGGGAGCTCTGGAAACACCATATATTTT,CASGSSGNTIYF
TRBD1,TRBJ1-2,TRBV5-1,-,TGCGCCAGCAGCCCACAGGGGGACTATGGCTACACCTTC,CASSPQGDYGYTF
TRBD1,TRBJ1-6,TRBV4-1,-,TGCGCCAGCAGCCTGTATACCGGGACAGGGAATTCACCCCTCCACTTT,CASSLYTGTGNSPLHF
-,TRBJ1-1,TRBV14,-,TGTGCCAGCCGCGAGATGAACACTGAAGCTTTCTTT,CASREMNTEAFF
TRBD1,TRBJ2-1,TRBV12-5,-,TGTGCTAGTGGTGCTTACAGGGGTGGAGAGGTGAATGAGCAGTTCTTC,CASGAYRGGEVNEQFF
-,TRBJ2-1,TRBV5-5,-,TGTGCCAGCAGCTTGATTAGCGTCAATGAGCAGTTCTTC,CASSLISVNEQFF
-,TRBJ1-1,TRBV7-9,-,TGTGCCAGCAGCCGGGGGGGATACACTGAAGCTTTCTTT,CASSRGGYTEAFF
-,TRBJ2-7,TRBV4-1,few,TGCGCCAGCAGCCAAGAATCCGGGATCTCCTACGAGCAGTACTTC,CASSQESGISYEQYF
TRBD2,TRBJ2-1,TRBV5-1,-,TGCGCCAGCAGCTTGGCCGGACTAGCGGGAGGGCCCGGTGTAGATGAGCAGTTCTTC,CASSLAGLAGGPGVDEQFF
TRBD2,TRBJ2-1,TRBV28,-,TGTGCCAGCAGTTTACCCCTCGGGCGGGAGCTTGGTGAGCAGTTCTTC,CASSLPLGRELGEQFF
-,TRBJ1-1,TRBV18,-,TGTGCCAGCTCACCACCGGGGGGGGTTTACACTGAAGCTTTCTTT,CASSPPGGVYTEAFF
-,TRBJ1-2,TRBV6-5,-,TGTGCCAGCAGTTACGGCGGCAGCAGGGGCTATGGCTACACCTTC,CASSYGGSRGYGYTF
-,TRBJ1-5,TRBV29-1,-,TGCAGCGTTACCGGGGGTAGCAATCAGCCCCAGCATTTT,CSVTGGSNQPQHF
TRBD2,TRBJ2-1,TRBV7-8,few,TGTGCCAGCAGCCGTAGTTGGACTAGCATGTATGAGCAGTTCTTC,CASSRSWTSMYEQFF
-,TRBJ1-2,TRBV7-9,-,TGTGCCAGCAGCCCCCCGGAGGGAAACTATGGCTACACCTTC,CASSPPEGNYGYTF
TRBD1,TRBJ2-7,TRBV4-1,-,TGCGCCAGCAGCCCCAGGGGACAGAACTACGAGCAGTACTTC,CASSPRGQNYEQYF
-,TRBJ2-2,TRBV7-9,-,TGTGCCAGCAGCTTACCCTCGAACACCGGGGAGCTGTTTTTT,CASSLPSNTGELFF
TRBD2,TRBJ2-7,TRBV4-1,-,TGCGCCAGCGGAGAGCGACTAGCGGGTACCTACGAGCAGTACTTC,CASGERLAGTYEQYF
TRBD1,TRBJ1-2,TRBV7-2,-,TGTGCCAGCAGCTTAGGAGGGACAGGGTTCTATGGCTACACCTTC,CASSLGGTGFYGYTF
-,TRBJ2-3,TRBV14,-,TGTGCCAGCAGCCAAGGCGGTGGTACGCAGTATTTT,CASSQGGGTQYF